This T cell receptor (beta chain) was documented in a study of shared T cell receptors in the human thymus. This CDR3 is built from 14 residues. Germline loops: CDR1 MDHEN, CDR2 SYDVKM. Trimming pared 3 bases from V and 7 bases from J, leaving 13 bases between. The protocol was immunoSEQ multiplex PCR, while the TCRdb copy is restricted to in-frame clones and leaves out a portion. The table includes more than 550,000 clones, 80% to 90% detected once. This same sample was also part of a study on human thymus T cells. According to that study: Across thymic and blood repertoires, the usage of V and J genes appeared to be biased.

The origin of this receptor is a girl under two years old with a congenital heart defect. The specimen sequenced was thymocytes. The chain has TRBV28 and TRBJ1-3, with D possibly TRBD1 on 5 matching bases. Here the CDR3 reads CASSLLGGWNTIYF. CDR3 in DNA: TGTGCCAGCAGTTTGCTGGGGGGTTGGAACACCATATATTTT. The full variable domain, rest sourced from reference TRBV28 and TRBJ1-3, is DVKVTQSSRYLVKRTGEKVFLECVQDMDHENMFWYRQDPGLGLRLIYFSYDVKMKEKGDIPEGYSVSREKKERFSLILESASTNQTSMYLCASSLLGGWNTIYFGEGSWLTVV.